These 22 T cell receptor beta chains were all obtained from the same sample, sequenced in a study of blood T cell repertoires in COVID-19. Assay used: immunoSEQ multiplex PCR; TCRdb lists only in-frame clones, some missing. The sample gives roughly 160,000 clones, 86% of which show up once; around 8.2% is in the top ten. Material for sequencing was peripheral blood. These receptors originate from a man in his fifties or sixties with acute or convalescent COVID-19.

The chain combines TRBV5-1 with TRBJ1-2, with TRBD1 as a possible D gene (5 bases). V was trimmed by 0 bases and J by 2 bases, leaving 11 bases between them. CDR3 size: 15 residues. CDR1 is SGHRS and CDR2 is YFSETQ in the germline V gene. The CDR3 DNA sequence: TGCGCCAGCAGCTTGGCACGGGGGATCAACTATGGCTACACCTTC. This codes for CASSLARGINYGYTF.

In its sample, this clone was seen once. The J gene is TRBJ1-5, the V gene TRBV19, with D perhaps TRBD1 (5 bases). This CDR3 spans 15 amino acids. Germline CDR1 and CDR2: LNHDA and SQIVND (reference sequence). Trimming pared 2 bases from V and 3 bases from J, leaving 11 bases between. The CDR3: CASSIRGRDNQPQHF. In DNA, the CDR3 is TGTGCCAGTAGTATAAGGGGCAGGGACAATCAGCCCCAGCATTTT.

The sample holds one count of this clone. V and J are TRBV7-9 and TRBJ1-5, with D unresolved. The CDR3 loop spans 15 amino acids. CDR1 is SEHNR, CDR2 FQNEAQ, per germline (reference sequence). Between the trimmed V and J ends, which lost 2 bases and 2 bases, there was a span of 10 bases. Written as DNA, the CDR3 is TGTGCCAGCAGCTTAATGGGAGATGGCAATCAGCCCCAGCATTTT. Its protein product is CASSLMGDGNQPQHF.

The rearrangement joins TRBV25-1 to TRBJ1-4; D not resolved. Germline V gives CDR1 MGHDK, CDR2 SYGVNS. The CDR3 runs 16 residues. Trimming removed 1 base at V and 7 bases at J, with 16 bases between. The CDR3 region has the DNA TGTGCCAGCAGTGAATTCTCCGCCGGCCGAGGTGAAAAACTGTTTTTT. Its translation is CASSEFSAGRGEKLFF.

The DNA of the CDR3 is TGTGCCAGCAGCAACCCCCTCGGGGGTGAAACCTACGAGCAGTACTTC. Encoded protein: CASSNPLGGETYEQYF. The V and J genes are TRBV7-9 and TRBJ2-7, with a weak D call TRBD2 (6 bases). The CDR3 length is 16 residues. V was trimmed by 5 bases and J by 2 bases, leaving 19 bases between them. Germline V gives CDR1 SEHNR, CDR2 FQNEAQ (reference sequence).

The gene calls are TRBV14 and TRBJ2-1, with D perhaps TRBD2 (5 bases). Germline loops: CDR1 SGHDN, CDR2 FVKESK. V gave up 0 bases and J gave up 10 bases, with 7 bases separating them. This CDR3 is built from 12 residues. The CDR3 DNA reads as TGTGCCAGCAGCCAAGAGAGGGAGGAGCAGTTCTTC. Translated, it gives CASSQEREEQFF. Together with reference TRBV14 and TRBJ2-1, the CDR3 gives the full variable domain: EAGVTQFPSHSVIEKGQTVTLRCDPISGHDNLYWYRRVMGKEIKFLLHFVKESKQDESGMPNNRFLAERTGGTYSTLKVQPAELEDSGVYFCASSQEREEQFFGPGTRLTVL.

The chain carries TRBV5-3 and TRBJ2-1; possible D gene TRBD2, 6 bases. TRBV5-3 is classed as an ORF, of uncertain function. The CDR3 length is 15 residues. V lost 2 bases to trimming and J lost 8 bases, with 17 bases between them. CDR3 sequence: CARSFGWASDHEQFF. CDR3 DNA: TGTGCCAGAAGCTTTGGGTGGGCTAGCGACCATGAGCAGTTCTTC.

This chain uses TRBV2 with TRBJ1-5, with no clear D. V lost 5 bases and J 0 bases, leaving 8 bases between the germline ends. Per germline, CDR1 SNHLY and CDR2 FYNNEI. There are 14 residues in the CDR3. CDR3 sequence (DNA): TGTGCCAGCAGTAGAGGTAATAGCAATCAGCCCCAGCATTTT. Translation gives CASSRGNSNQPQHF.

The J gene is TRBJ2-7, the V gene TRBV28; 8 bases map to TRBD1. Unmatched junction bases numbered 19, after V lost 7 bases and J lost 5 bases. From germline, CDR1 is MDHEN and CDR2 SYDVKM. CDR3 length: 17 amino acids. As DNA, the CDR3 is TGTGCCAGCACAACCTATACCAGGGGGCCAGGGTTGGACGAGCAGTACTTC. Translating it yields CASTTYTRGPGLDEQYF.

The CDR3 DNA is TGTGCCAGCAGCGTAGAGAGGGGGGAGACCCAGTACTTC. Its translation: CASSVERGETQYF. This chain joins TRBV9 and TRBJ2-5; the D gene is possibly TRBD1 (6 bases). The germline V gene has CDR1 SGDLS and CDR2 YYNGEE. The V end lost 0 bases, the J end lost 5 bases, and 8 bases lay between the germline ends. The CDR3 is 13 residues long.

Details on this clone: In the same sample, other DNA sequences code for this CDR3. The chain couples TRBV11-2 to TRBJ2-7; D gene ambiguous. From germline, CDR1 is SGHAT and CDR2 FQNNGV. V shed 1 base and J shed 2 bases, with 6 bases lying between them. CDR3 length: 13 residues. The CDR3 is CASSLAGTYEQYF. CDR3 DNA: TGTGCCAGCAGCTTAGCGGGTACCTACGAGCAGTACTTC.

This chain connects TRBV19 to TRBJ2-7, with 7 bases matching TRBD1. The trim removed 3 bases at V and 6 bases at J, leaving 8 bases unmatched. Germline V gene data show CDR1 as LNHDA and CDR2 as SQIVND (reference sequence). This CDR3 comprises 14 residues. As DNA, the CDR3 is TGTGCCAGTAGTATTCCATGGACAGGAGGCGAGCAGTACTTC. Translating it yields CASSIPWTGGEQYF. The whole variable domain, filled in from reference TRBV19 and TRBJ2-7, reads DGGITQSPKYLFRKEGQNVTLSCEQNLNHDAMYWYRQDPGQGLRLIYYSQIVNDFQKGDIAEGYSVSREKKESFPLTVTSAQKNPTAFYLCASSIPWTGGEQYFGPGTRLTVT.

This chain joins TRBV18 and TRBJ2-1; D uncertain. Germline V lookup: CDR1 KGHSH, CDR2 LQKENI. V lost 2 bases, J lost 5 bases, and 7 bases lay in between. This CDR3 has 13 amino acids. DNA for the CDR3: TGTGCCAGCTCACCAGGCCCAAACAATGAGCAGTTCTTC. Its protein is CASSPGPNNEQFF.

The V and J genes are TRBV28 and TRBJ2-3, with TRBD2 matching over 7 bases. CDR1 is MDHEN and CDR2 is SYDVKM in the germline V gene. CDR3 length equals 15 residues. J was trimmed by 4 bases and V by 1 base; bases with no gene match: 5. CDR3: CASSLLVLASDTQYF. The CDR3 DNA is TGTGCCAGCAGTTTATTGGTACTAGCGTCAGATACGCAGTATTTT.

The CDR3 region is CASRPPDRGYNSGANVLTF. The CDR3, as DNA: TGTGCCAGCAGACCTCCTGACAGGGGGTACAACTCTGGGGCCAACGTCCTGACTTTC. This rearrangement joins TRBV27 to TRBJ2-6; 9 nucleotides line up with TRBD1. The germline gives CDR1 MNHEY, CDR2 SMNVEV (reference sequence). CDR3 size: 19 residues. The J segment lost 0 bases and the V segment lost 6 bases, leaving 12 bases of the junction unmatched.

This clone qualifies as medium-sized. The chain has TRBV28 and TRBJ1-5; the D gene is possibly TRBD1 (6 bases). The germline V gene has CDR1 MDHEN and CDR2 SYDVKM. This CDR3 region has 15 residues. V lost 1 base and J lost 7, with 14 bases in between. This CDR3 reads CASSLSDRPGQPQHF. The CDR3 region has the DNA TGTGCCAGCAGTTTATCCGACAGGCCAGGGCAGCCCCAGCATTTT.

The chain employs TRBV21-1 and TRBJ1-1. TRBV21-1 has pseudogene status. This CDR3 is 15 amino acids long. In DNA form, the CDR3 reads TGTGCCAGCAGCAAGCGGGGGGGGCTGAACACTGAAGCTTTCTTT. Protein product: CASSKRGGLNTEAFF.

This chain links TRBV21-1 with TRBJ2-1; the listed D gene, TRBD1, was not tested against the DNA. TRBV21-1 is deemed a pseudogene. There are 16 residues in the CDR3. The CDR3 nucleotides read TGTGCCAGCAGCAAACCCCGGGACAGGTCCTACAATGAGCAGTTCTTC. Protein sequence: CASSKPRDRSYNEQFF.

V gene TRBV2 combines with J gene TRBJ2-7; 9 nucleotides match TRBD1. The CDR3 is made up of 17 amino acids. Trimming took 5 bases from V and 1 from J; bases not matched to a gene: 12. The germline V gene encodes CDR1 SNHLY and CDR2 FYNNEI. The CDR3 sequence: CASSSARPGTGSYEQYF. In DNA form, the CDR3 reads TGTGCCAGCAGTTCCGCTCGCCCCGGGACAGGGTCCTACGAGCAGTACTTC.

DNA for the CDR3: TGTGCCAGCTCACGGACAGCAAAGGAAAAACTGTTTTTT. It is translated as CASSRTAKEKLFF. V is TRBV18 and J is TRBJ1-4; D is possibly TRBD1 (6 bases). Per germline, CDR1 KGHSH and CDR2 LQKENI. This CDR3 has 13 residues. Trimming left V 4 bases short and J 8 bases short, with 11 bases between.

This chain joins TRBV6-4 and TRBJ1-5; D call uncertain. Germline V gives CDR1 MRHNA, CDR2 SNTAGT. Trimming took off 4 bases at V and 0 bases at J, with 7 bases between the two ends. This CDR3 region has 14 residues. The CDR3 region is CASSVFYSNQPQHF. In DNA form, the CDR3 reads TGTGCCAGCAGTGTTTTTTATAGCAATCAGCCCCAGCATTTT.

This chain connects TRBV7-2 to TRBJ2-7; 7 nucleotides agree with TRBD2. Per the germline V gene, CDR1 is SGHTA and CDR2 is FQGNSA. Trimming cost V 3 bases and J 7 bases; bases outside gene matches: 9. This CDR3 spans 14 amino acids. CDR3 amino acids: CASSFAGELREQYF. The CDR3 nucleotides read TGTGCCAGCAGCTTTGCGGGGGAACTACGAGAGCAGTACTTC.